This passage covers 30 T cell receptor beta chains from one sample sequenced in a study of response to subunit inactivated influenza vaccine. TCRdb called the RT-PCR reads again in MiXCR, with one record for every CDR3 protein. The table records about 620,000 distinct CDR3 sequences, 12% of them present only once. The sequences come from PBMCs from blood, collected on the day of vaccination. Receptors were obtained from a man aged 50 to 59 who received an inactivated influenza vaccine.

The table lists this clonotype with many counts. V gene TRBV29-1 combines with J gene TRBJ2-1; D is ambiguous. Trimming shortened V by 3 bases and J by 0 bases, and 15 bases separated the two germline ends. This CDR3 contains 16 residues. Germline CDR1 SQVTM, CDR2 ANQGSEA. As DNA, the CDR3 is TGCAGCGTTGATTCCCCGACTGGACGCTCCTACAATGAGCAGTTCTTC. The encoded protein is CSVDSPTGRSYNEQFF.

This clonotype showed up many times. V usage is TRBV4-1 and J usage is TRBJ2-3; tentative D call: TRBD2 (5 bases). The ends were cut back, 6 bases at V and 1 base at J, with 11 bases in the middle. The CDR3 consists of 14 residues. Germline V lookup: CDR1 MGHRA, CDR2 YSYEKL. The CDR3 bases are TGCGCCAGCAGTCGCGGACTGGGCACAGATACGCAGTATTTT. It is translated as CASSRGLGTDTQYF.

The gene calls are TRBV29-1 and TRBJ1-1, with TRBD1 identical over 7 bases. The V gene end was trimmed by 6 bases and the J gene end by 5 bases; junction bases not matched to a gene: 9. The CDR3 is 13 residues long. Germline V lookup: CDR1 SQVTM, CDR2 ANQGSEA. The CDR3 reads CSVNQGGGTEAFF. CDR3 in DNA: TGCAGCGTGAACCAGGGGGGCGGTACTGAAGCTTTCTTT.

The chain carries TRBV20-1 and TRBJ1-5; the match to TRBD1 covers 7 bases. Germline CDR1 and CDR2: DFQATT and SNEGSKA (reference sequence). The trim removed 3 bases at V and 4 bases at J, leaving 9 bases unmatched. The CDR3 loop spans 15 amino acids. CDR3 in amino acids: CSARVGTAYNQPQHF. In DNA, the CDR3 is TGCAGTGCTAGGGTCGGGACAGCTTATAATCAGCCCCAGCATTTT.

This clonotype was observed many times. V usage is TRBV29-1 and J usage is TRBJ1-1, with TRBD1 as a possible D gene (5 bases). The V gene's germline CDR1 is SQVTM and CDR2 ANQGSEA. Trimming took off 1 base at V and 10 bases at J, with 13 bases between the two ends. The CDR3 runs to 12 residues. The chain's CDR3 is CSVEATGAGAFF. The CDR3 region has the DNA TGCAGCGTTGAAGCGACCGGGGCAGGAGCTTTCTTT. Looking up the rest from reference TRBV29-1 and TRBJ1-1 gives the full variable domain: SAVISQKPSRDICQRGTSLTIQCQVDSQVTMMFWYRQQPGQSLTLIATANQGSEATYESGFVIDKFPISRPNLTFSTLTVSNMSPEDSSIYLCSVEATGAGAFFGQGTRLTVV.

This clonotype was observed many times. The chain links TRBV7-9 to TRBJ1-2, with TRBD1 as a possible D gene (6 bases). The CDR3 loop spans 14 amino acids. V lost 7 bases and J lost 2, with 14 bases in between. CDR1 is SEHNR, CDR2 FQNEAQ, per germline (reference sequence). CDR3 residues: CASTPGQTNYGYTF. Written as DNA, the CDR3 is TGTGCCAGCACCCCAGGACAGACAAACTATGGCTACACCTTC.

This clonotype has only a few counts. This chain uses TRBV3-1 with TRBJ1-2; the D is unclear. V lost 3 bases, J lost 3 bases, and 20 bases lay in between. Germline values: CDR1 LGHDT, CDR2 YNNKEL (reference sequence). CDR3 length equals 17 residues. The CDR3 reads CASSQVPIILSDYGYTF. CDR3 bases: TGTGCCAGCAGCCAGGTACCAATTATACTCAGCGACTATGGCTACACCTTC.

In its sample, this clonotype was seen many times. J is TRBJ1-6 and V is TRBV6-5, with 10 bases identical to TRBD1. From germline, CDR1 is MNHEY and CDR2 SVGAGI. V lost 2 bases to trimming and J lost 3 bases; unmatched junction nucleotides: 1. This CDR3 has 16 amino acids. CDR3 protein: CASSYRDRGYNSPLHF. CDR3 nucleotide sequence: TGTGCCAGCAGTTACCGGGACAGGGGCTATAATTCACCCCTCCACTTT.

V is TRBV27 and J is TRBJ2-2; TRBD2 agrees at 12 bases. CDR1 and CDR2 (germline): MNHEY, SMNVEV (reference sequence). This CDR3 is 20 amino acids long. V dropped 4 bases and J dropped 4; count of bases not matched to a gene: 16. CDR3 loop: CASSSRGLAGNRGGTGELFF. The CDR3 region has the DNA TGTGCCAGCAGTTCTAGGGGACTAGCGGGCAATCGCGGTGGCACCGGGGAGCTGTTTTTT.

This clonotype appeared a few times. The chain is built from TRBV10-2 and TRBJ2-1; 16 nucleotides align to TRBD2. Trimming cost V 6 bases and J 12 bases; bases outside gene matches: 5. CDR1 is WSHSY and CDR2 is SAAADI in the germline V gene. There are 14 residues in the CDR3. The CDR3 sequence is CASSGTSGGARQFF. CDR3 coding DNA: TGCGCCAGCAGCGGGACTAGCGGGGGGGCCCGGCAGTTCTTC.

This chain uses TRBV20-1 with TRBJ2-6, with 11 bases lining up with TRBD2. Germline values: CDR1 DFQATT, CDR2 SNEGSKA (reference sequence). The V and J ends lost 0 bases and 0 bases, in that order; junction bases with no gene match: 10. The CDR3 totals 20 residues. CDR3: CSARDRSSGRTGSGANVLTF. DNA of the CDR3: TGCAGTGCTAGAGATCGGTCTAGCGGGAGGACGGGCTCTGGGGCCAACGTCCTGACTTTC.

This clonotype was detected a few times. The chain carries TRBV12-3 or TRBV12-4 and TRBJ1-4; D perhaps matches TRBD1 (6 bases). The CDR3 is 18 amino acids. The V and J ends lost 6 bases and 6 bases respectively, with 26 bases between them. The CDR3 is CASSRSLDRGVLDEKLFF. In nucleotides, the CDR3 is TGTGCCAGCAGCCGCTCGTTGGACAGAGGGGTCTTGGATGAAAAACTGTTTTTT.

V gene TRBV28 combines with J gene TRBJ2-1, with D uncertain. V gave up 7 bases and J gave up 9 bases, with 16 bases separating them. The CDR3 is 13 residues long. CDR1 and CDR2 (germline): MDHEN, SYDVKM. CDR3 loop: CASTTSLTVEQFF. The CDR3 DNA sequence: TGTGCCAGCACCACCTCGTTAACGGTTGAGCAGTTCTTC.

This chain connects TRBV27 to TRBJ2-2; 9 positions agree with TRBD2. The CDR3 covers 14 residues. J lost 5 bases, V lost 4 bases, and 2 bases had no gene match. Germline CDR1 and CDR2: MNHEY and SMNVEV (reference sequence). The CDR3 is CASSWLAGTGELFF. For the CDR3, the DNA is TGTGCCAGCAGTTGGCTAGCGGGGACCGGGGAGCTGTTTTTT.

Only a few counts were recorded for this clonotype. V is TRBV12-3 or TRBV12-4 and J is TRBJ2-1, with 9 nucleotides matching TRBD2. The trim removed 1 base at V and 9 bases at J, leaving 7 bases unmatched. The CDR3 loop spans 15 amino acids. The CDR3 here is CASSLESAGGGEQFF. In nucleotides, the CDR3 is TGTGCCAGCAGTTTAGAGTCAGCGGGGGGTGGTGAGCAGTTCTTC.

This clonotype was seen a handful of times. The rearrangement joins TRBV30 to TRBJ2-2, with a possible D match to TRBD1 (5 bases). The CDR3 runs to 15 residues. Germline loops: CDR1 GTSNPN, CDR2 SVGIG (reference sequence). The V end lost 6 bases, the J end lost 0 bases, and 14 bases lay between the germline ends. This CDR3 reads CACQFGATNTGELFF. The CDR3 DNA follows: TGTGCCTGCCAGTTTGGGGCCACGAACACCGGGGAGCTGTTTTTT.

This clonotype was picked up a small number of times. The rearrangement joins TRBV20-1 to TRBJ2-5; D is ambiguous. The CDR3 has 12 residues. Per germline, CDR1 DFQATT and CDR2 SNEGSKA (reference sequence). The V end was cut by 0 bases, the J end by 13 bases, with 15 bases between. CDR3 in DNA: TGCAGTGCTAGAGATCTGGCAGACCTTGGGTACTTC. It yields the protein CSARDLADLGYF.

This clonotype was counted only a few times. This chain connects TRBV5-6 to TRBJ2-1; 9 bases map to TRBD2. The CDR3 runs 19 residues. J lost 5 bases, V lost 1 base, and 16 bases had no gene match. In germline, CDR1 is SGHDT, CDR2 YYEEEE. For the CDR3, the DNA is TGTGCCAGCAGCTTGACGTCTAGCGGGGACACGAACTTTGACAATGAGCAGTTCTTC. This translates into CASSLTSSGDTNFDNEQFF.

The sample holds a few counts of this clonotype. The genes are TRBV7-9 and TRBJ2-7; 9 bases align to TRBD1. Germline V gene data show CDR1 as SEHNR and CDR2 as FQNEAQ (reference sequence). Trimming removed 5 bases from V and 12 bases from J; junction bases left unmatched: 8. The CDR3 totals 12 residues. CDR3 loop: CASSATTGGWYF. Written as DNA, the CDR3 is TGTGCCAGCAGCGCGACGACAGGGGGATGGTACTTC.

In its sample, this clonotype was seen a few times. The chain joins TRBV6-2 or TRBV6-3 to TRBJ2-3; D unclear. The CDR3 spans 14 residues. Germline CDR1 reads MNHEY; CDR2 reads SVGEGT. V was cut by 10 bases and J by 3 bases, with 17 bases left in between. The CDR3 is CATLRAARTDTQYF. The CDR3 nucleotides are TGTGCCACGCTCCGTGCCGCCAGGACAGATACGCAGTATTTT.

This clonotype was found many times. V gene TRBV5-1 combines with J gene TRBJ1-2; 8 bases match TRBD1. The germline V gene has CDR1 SGHRS and CDR2 YFSETQ. CDR3 size: 17 residues. J gave up 4 bases and V 0 bases, and 11 bases lay outside the gene matches. The CDR3 protein is CASSLAWSDRGGYGYTF. CDR3 nucleotides: TGCGCCAGCAGCTTGGCTTGGTCCGACAGGGGAGGCTATGGCTACACCTTC.

There are many counts of this clonotype. V usage is TRBV4-3 and J usage is TRBJ2-2, with a possible D match to TRBD2 (5 bases). Between the trimmed V and J ends, which lost 0 bases and 3 bases, there was a span of 17 bases. Per germline, CDR1 LGHNA and CDR2 YSLEER. This CDR3 is 18 amino acids long. This CDR3 reads CASSQDLEARWDTGELFF. The CDR3 nucleotides are TGCGCCAGCAGCCAAGATCTGGAGGCTAGGTGGGACACCGGGGAGCTGTTTTTT.

This sequence joins TRBV4-1 and TRBJ2-2; 7 nucleotides match TRBD1. Germline V lookup: CDR1 MGHRA, CDR2 YSYEKL. The CDR3 has 18 amino acids. V was clipped by 2 bases and J by 0 bases; unmatched bases: 9. The CDR3 coding sequence is TGCGCCAGCAGCCAAAAACCAGCAGGGGGAGCGAACACCGGGGAGCTGTTTTTT. Amino acid sequence: CASSQKPAGGANTGELFF.

There are many counts of this clonotype. This chain links TRBV12-3 or TRBV12-4 with TRBJ1-1; possible D gene TRBD1, 6 bases. V lost 5 bases to trimming and J lost 4 bases, with 14 bases between them. This CDR3 has 14 amino acids. The CDR3 DNA follows: TGTGCCAGCAGTAGGGGACACGGTGGCACTGAAGCTTTCTTT. Residues: CASSRGHGGTEAFF.

V and J are TRBV12-3 or TRBV12-4 and TRBJ2-3; weak D call: TRBD1 (6 bases). The CDR3 totals 16 residues. V was pared by 5 bases and J by 4 bases, with 19 bases between. The CDR3 bases are TGTGCCAGCAGTCTAAGTCCCGGGACAAGATCAGATACGCAGTATTTT. It encodes CASSLSPGTRSDTQYF.

This clonotype has more than one count but fewer than ten. V is TRBV6-1 and J is TRBJ1-1; no definite D call. Germline CDR1 MNHNS, CDR2 SASEGT. The CDR3 has 13 amino acids. V lost 2 bases to trimming and J lost 3 bases, with 7 bases between them. This chain's CDR3 is CASSEITDTEAFF. The CDR3 nucleotides read TGTGCCAGCAGTGAAATAACAGACACTGAAGCTTTCTTT.

This rearrangement joins TRBV18 to TRBJ2-1; the D gene is possibly TRBD1 (6 bases). The germline V gene has CDR1 KGHSH and CDR2 LQKENI. Trimming shortened V by 5 bases and J by 0 bases, and 11 bases separated the two germline ends. This CDR3 comprises 15 residues. The CDR3 region is CASSVTGNSYNEQFF. The CDR3 DNA follows: TGTGCCAGCTCAGTAACAGGGAACTCCTACAATGAGCAGTTCTTC.

The chain employs TRBV5-1 and TRBJ2-5; D is ambiguous. CDR3 length: 15 residues. V lost 4 bases and J 1 base, leaving 14 bases between the germline ends. Germline V lookup: CDR1 SGHRS, CDR2 YFSETQ. CDR3: CASSRLPAGQETQYF. DNA of the CDR3: TGCGCCAGCAGCCGACTTCCGGCCGGCCAAGAGACCCAGTACTTC.

This clonotype came up many times. V usage is TRBV19 and J usage is TRBJ2-2; D perhaps matches TRBD1 (5 bases). Germline V lookup: CDR1 LNHDA, CDR2 SQIVND (reference sequence). V shed 5 bases and J shed 4 bases, with 8 bases lying between them. The CDR3 runs 13 residues. The CDR3 sequence is CASSRQFTGELFF. The CDR3 region has the DNA TGTGCCAGTAGTCGACAGTTCACCGGGGAGCTGTTTTTT.

The CDR3: CASSQESGGSYNEQFF. The CDR3 DNA is TGCGCCAGCAGCCAAGAAAGCGGGGGCTCCTACAATGAGCAGTTCTTC. The chain is built from TRBV4-3 and TRBJ2-1, with 8 nucleotides matching TRBD2. Germline V gives CDR1 LGHNA, CDR2 YSLEER. The J segment lost 0 bases and the V segment lost 0 bases, leaving 1 base of the junction unmatched. This CDR3 comprises 16 residues.